This TCR beta chain was obtained from a study of CD8+CD57+ T cells in acquired aplastic anemia. In the study overall: Sorted CD4+ and CD8+ cells yielded DNA averaging approximately 3 ug. Study-wide points: In common between the patients and the controls were around 29 CD8+ CDR3 sequences. Patients did not significantly differ from controls in CD8+ Simpson's diversity.

Only patients with CD8+CD57+ cell expansion on flow cytometry were chosen for sequencing. Among the patients, none had received any therapy at the time of blood sampling. Unmatched junction bases numbered 6, after V lost 3 bases and J lost 8 bases. Germline CDR1 reads KGHSH; CDR2 reads LQKENI. CDR3 length equals 15 residues. Genomic DNA, the template, was used for profiling of the TCR beta VDJ and CDR3. MiXCR, applied by TCRdb to the reads, yields one record per CDR3 protein. The data hold roughly 290,000 distinct CDR3 sequences, with 56% observed a single time. This clonotype was detected a few times. Its cognate antigen is unknown.

The rearrangement links TRBV18 to TRBJ2-1, with 11 bases aligning to TRBD2. The TCR was taken from a human donor with aplastic anemia. Sequencing was carried out using sorted CD4+, CD8+, or CD8+CD57+ T cells (not recorded which) from PBMCs. The CDR3: CASSPLLAGEHEQFF. In DNA, the CDR3 is TGTGCCAGCTCACCGCTACTAGCGGGAGAACATGAGCAGTTCTTC.